These 9 T cell receptor beta chains came from one sample sequenced in a study of T cell responses to AZD1222 COVID-19 vaccine. Profiled with immunoSEQ multiplex PCR; TCRdb holds only in-frame clones, not every one. The sample records some 120,000 clones, approximately 85% being singletons. The specimen was peripheral blood, collected on day 0 of AZD1222 vaccination. All receptors come from an adult in good health.

V usage is TRBV2 and J usage is TRBJ1-6, with D hard to call. Germline CDR1 is SNHLY and CDR2 is FYNNEI. The germline V and J ends were trimmed by 2 bases and 9 bases, with 2 bases remaining between them. The CDR3 is 11 amino acids. CDR3 sequence: CASSERSPLHF. As DNA, the CDR3 is TGTGCCAGCAGTGAACGTTCACCCCTCCACTTT.

This clone showed up just once. The chain employs TRBV4-1 and TRBJ2-1, with D possibly matching TRBD2 (5 bases). The CDR3 contains 15 residues. Looked up from germline, CDR1 is MGHRA and CDR2 is YSYEKL. V was shortened by 3 bases and J by 7 bases, with 16 bases between the two germline ends. The CDR3 protein is CASSQGWSSSNEQFF. CDR3 coding DNA: TGCGCCAGCAGCCAGGGATGGTCTAGCAGTAATGAGCAGTTCTTC.

The chain recombines TRBV19 with TRBJ1-5; D unclear. The germline V gene has CDR1 LNHDA and CDR2 SQIVND (reference sequence). V gave up 7 bases and J gave up 3 bases, with 13 bases separating them. The CDR3 has 14 amino acids. The CDR3 reads CASKIETINQPQHF. DNA for the CDR3: TGTGCCAGTAAGATTGAAACAATCAATCAGCCCCAGCATTTT.

V usage is TRBV5-8 and J usage is TRBJ2-3, with D unresolved. Trimming shortened V by 1 base and J by 6 bases, and 12 bases separated the two germline ends. Per the germline V gene, CDR1 is SGHTS and CDR2 is YDEGEE. CDR3 length: 14 residues. For the CDR3, the DNA is TGTGCCAGCAGCTTGCAATTCGGATGGGATACGCAGTATTTT. As protein: CASSLQFGWDTQYF.

A single count supports this clone. CDR3 sequence reads: CASIDWGGAYEQYF. For the CDR3, the DNA is TGTGCCAGCATAGACTGGGGCGGGGCTTACGAGCAGTACTTC. The chain joins TRBV6-5 to TRBJ2-7; D possibly corresponds to TRBD2 (6 bases). V gave up 7 bases and J gave up 4 bases, with 17 bases separating them. CDR3 length equals 14 residues. Germline CDR1 and CDR2: MNHEY and SVGAGI.

The CDR3 is CASSEPSQGLYYNSPLHF. CDR3 in DNA: TGTGCCAGCAGTGAACCGTCACAGGGTCTCTATTATAATTCACCCCTCCACTTT. The chain uses TRBV6-1 and TRBJ1-6; perhaps TRBD1 as D (6 bases). This CDR3 has 18 amino acids. From germline, CDR1 is MNHNS and CDR2 SASEGT. V was clipped by 2 bases and J by 4 bases, with 18 bases between them.

The chain is built from TRBV2 and TRBJ1-6; the match to TRBD1 covers 9 bases. The junction had 5 bases not matched to a gene; V was cut back by 11 bases and J by 6 bases. This CDR3 spans 13 amino acids. CDR1 is SNHLY, CDR2 FYNNEI, per germline. CDR3 sequence reads: CAGAGQGNSPLHF. The CDR3 DNA reads TGTGCCGGCGCGGGACAGGGTAATTCACCCCTCCACTTT.

The chain joins TRBV6-4 to TRBJ1-5; D gene ambiguous. CDR3 size: 12 residues. Looked up from germline, CDR1 is MRHNA and CDR2 is SNTAGT. The V end lost 0 bases, the J end lost 9 bases, and 6 bases lay between the germline ends. In DNA form, the CDR3 reads TGTGCCAGCAGTGACTCTAGATGGCCCCAGCATTTT. It is translated as CASSDSRWPQHF.

This chain connects TRBV5-1 to TRBJ1-2, with D tentatively TRBD1 (6 bases). CDR1 is SGHRS, CDR2 YFSETQ, per germline. The length of the CDR3 is 16 residues. V gave up 4 bases and J gave up 2 bases, with 18 bases separating them. The CDR3 DNA is TGCGCCAGCAGCCCAAGACCGACAGGCAACAACTATGGCTACACCTTC. Protein: CASSPRPTGNNYGYTF. The variable domain in full, completed from reference TRBV5-1 and TRBJ1-2, reads KAGVTQTPRYLIKTRGQQVTLSCSPISGHRSVSWYQQTPGQGLQFLFEYFSETQRNKGNFPGRFSGRQFSNSRSEMNVSTLELGDSALYLCASSPRPTGNNYGYTFGSGTRLTVV.